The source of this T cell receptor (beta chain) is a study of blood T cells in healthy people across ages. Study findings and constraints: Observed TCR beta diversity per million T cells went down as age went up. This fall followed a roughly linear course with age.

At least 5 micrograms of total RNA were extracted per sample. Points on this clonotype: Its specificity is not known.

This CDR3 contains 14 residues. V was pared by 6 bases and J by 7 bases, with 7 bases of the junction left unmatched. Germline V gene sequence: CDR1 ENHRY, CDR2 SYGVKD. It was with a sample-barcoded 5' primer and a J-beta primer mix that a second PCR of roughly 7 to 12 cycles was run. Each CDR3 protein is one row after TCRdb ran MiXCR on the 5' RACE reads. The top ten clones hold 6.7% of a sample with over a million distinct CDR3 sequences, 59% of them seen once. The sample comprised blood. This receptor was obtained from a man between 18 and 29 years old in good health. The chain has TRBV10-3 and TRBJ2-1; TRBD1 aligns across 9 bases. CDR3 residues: CAISPQGAGNEQFF. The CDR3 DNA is TGTGCCATCAGCCCACAGGGGGCGGGGAATGAGCAGTTCTTC.